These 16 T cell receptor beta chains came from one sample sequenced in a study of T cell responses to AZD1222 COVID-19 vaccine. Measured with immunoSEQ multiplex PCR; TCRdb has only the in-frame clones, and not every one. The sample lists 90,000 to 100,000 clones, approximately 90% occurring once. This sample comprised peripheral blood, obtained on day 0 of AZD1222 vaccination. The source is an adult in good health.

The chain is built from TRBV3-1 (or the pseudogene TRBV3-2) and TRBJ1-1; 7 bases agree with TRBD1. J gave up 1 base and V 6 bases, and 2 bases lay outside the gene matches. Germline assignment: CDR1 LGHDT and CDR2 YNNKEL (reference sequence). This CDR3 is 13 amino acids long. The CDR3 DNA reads TGTGCCAGCAGGTGGACAGGGAACACTGAAGCTTTCTTT. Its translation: CASRWTGNTEAFF.

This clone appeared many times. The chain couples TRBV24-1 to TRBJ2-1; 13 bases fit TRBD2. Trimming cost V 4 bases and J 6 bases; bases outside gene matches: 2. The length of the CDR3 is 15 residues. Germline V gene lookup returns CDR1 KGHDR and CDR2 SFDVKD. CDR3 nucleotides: TGTGCCACCAGTGACACTAGCGGGGGGGCCAATGAGCAGTTCTTC. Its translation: CATSDTSGGANEQFF.

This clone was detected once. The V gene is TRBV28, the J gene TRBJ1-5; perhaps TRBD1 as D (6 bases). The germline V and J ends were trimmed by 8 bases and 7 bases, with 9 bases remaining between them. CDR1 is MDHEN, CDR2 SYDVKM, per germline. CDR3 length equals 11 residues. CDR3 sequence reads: CASGGGQPQHF. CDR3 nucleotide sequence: TGTGCCAGCGGAGGGGGGCAGCCCCAGCATTTT.

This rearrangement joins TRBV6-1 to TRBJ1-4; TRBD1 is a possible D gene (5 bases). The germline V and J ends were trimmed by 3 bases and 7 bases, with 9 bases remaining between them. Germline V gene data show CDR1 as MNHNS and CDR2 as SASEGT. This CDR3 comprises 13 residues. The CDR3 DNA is TGTGCCAGCAGTGAGGGGCGAGGTGAAAAACTGTTTTTT. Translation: CASSEGRGEKLFF.

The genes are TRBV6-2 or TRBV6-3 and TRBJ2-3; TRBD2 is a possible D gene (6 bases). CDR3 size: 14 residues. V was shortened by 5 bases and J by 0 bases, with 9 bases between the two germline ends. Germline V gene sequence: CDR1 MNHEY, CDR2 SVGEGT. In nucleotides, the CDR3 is TGTGCCAGCAGTCCCGGGACTAGCACAGATACGCAGTATTTT. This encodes CASSPGTSTDTQYF.

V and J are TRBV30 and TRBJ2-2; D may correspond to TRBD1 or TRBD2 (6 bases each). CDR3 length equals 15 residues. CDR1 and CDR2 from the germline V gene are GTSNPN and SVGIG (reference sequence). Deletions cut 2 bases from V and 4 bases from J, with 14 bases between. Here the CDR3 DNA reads TGTGCCTGGAGTCGGGGGCGTCCGGGCACCGGGGAGCTGTTTTTT. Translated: CAWSRGRPGTGELFF.

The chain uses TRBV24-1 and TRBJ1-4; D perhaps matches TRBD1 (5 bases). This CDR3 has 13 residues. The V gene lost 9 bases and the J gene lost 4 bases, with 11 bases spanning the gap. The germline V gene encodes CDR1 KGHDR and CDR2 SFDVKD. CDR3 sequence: CATADRYNEKLFF. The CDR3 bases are TGTGCCACCGCCGACAGATATAATGAAAAACTGTTTTTT.

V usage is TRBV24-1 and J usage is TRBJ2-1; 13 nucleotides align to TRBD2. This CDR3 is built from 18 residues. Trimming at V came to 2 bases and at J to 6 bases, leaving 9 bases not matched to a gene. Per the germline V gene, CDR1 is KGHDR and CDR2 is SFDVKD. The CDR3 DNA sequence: TGTGCCACCAGTGATTCTACTAGCGGGGGGGCCTGGGCCAATGAGCAGTTCTTC. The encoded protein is CATSDSTSGGAWANEQFF.

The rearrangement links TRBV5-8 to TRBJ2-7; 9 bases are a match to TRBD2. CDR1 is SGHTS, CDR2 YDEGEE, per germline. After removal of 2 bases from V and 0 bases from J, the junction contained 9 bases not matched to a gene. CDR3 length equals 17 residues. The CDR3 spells CASSLVSSGRSSYEQYF. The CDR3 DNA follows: TGTGCCAGCAGCTTAGTGAGTAGCGGGAGAAGCTCCTACGAGCAGTACTTC.

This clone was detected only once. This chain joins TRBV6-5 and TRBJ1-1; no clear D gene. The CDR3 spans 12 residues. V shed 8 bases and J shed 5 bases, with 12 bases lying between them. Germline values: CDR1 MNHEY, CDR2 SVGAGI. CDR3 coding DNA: TGTGCCAGCGGGCTACAAGCGACTGAAGCTTTCTTT. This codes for CASGLQATEAFF.

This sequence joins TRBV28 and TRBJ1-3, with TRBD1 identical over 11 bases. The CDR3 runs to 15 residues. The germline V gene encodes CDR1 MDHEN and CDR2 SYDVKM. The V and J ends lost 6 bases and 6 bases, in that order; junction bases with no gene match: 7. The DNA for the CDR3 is TGTGCCAGCAGCCCTGTCGGACAGGGGGCAAACACCATATATTTT. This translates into CASSPVGQGANTIYF.

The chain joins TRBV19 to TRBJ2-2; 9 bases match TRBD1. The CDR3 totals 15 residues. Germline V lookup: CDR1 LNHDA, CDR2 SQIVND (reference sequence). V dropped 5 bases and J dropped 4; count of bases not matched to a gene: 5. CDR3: CASSRRGQGTGELFF. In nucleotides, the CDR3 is TGTGCCAGTAGTCGGAGGGGACAGGGCACCGGGGAGCTGTTTTTT.

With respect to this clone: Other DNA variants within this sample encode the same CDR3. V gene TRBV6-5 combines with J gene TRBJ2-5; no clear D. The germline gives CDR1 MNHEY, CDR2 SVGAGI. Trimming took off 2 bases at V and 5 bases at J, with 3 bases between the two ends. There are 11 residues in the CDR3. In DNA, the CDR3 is TGTGCCAGCAGTTACGGTGAGACCCAGTACTTC. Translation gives CASSYGETQYF.

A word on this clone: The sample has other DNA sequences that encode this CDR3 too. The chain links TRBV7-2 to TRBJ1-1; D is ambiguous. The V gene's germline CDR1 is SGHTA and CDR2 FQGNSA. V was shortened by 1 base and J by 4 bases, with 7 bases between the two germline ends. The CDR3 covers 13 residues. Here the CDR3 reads CASSLVEGTEAFF. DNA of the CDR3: TGTGCCAGCAGCTTAGTAGAGGGCACTGAAGCTTTCTTT.

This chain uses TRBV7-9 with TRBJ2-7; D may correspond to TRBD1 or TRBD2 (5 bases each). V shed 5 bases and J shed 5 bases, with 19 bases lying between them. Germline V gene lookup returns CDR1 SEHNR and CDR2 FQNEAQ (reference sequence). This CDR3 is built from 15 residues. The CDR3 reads CASSLAGTARDEQYF. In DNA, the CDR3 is TGTGCCAGCAGCCTCGCCGGGACCGCCCGCGACGAGCAGTACTTC.

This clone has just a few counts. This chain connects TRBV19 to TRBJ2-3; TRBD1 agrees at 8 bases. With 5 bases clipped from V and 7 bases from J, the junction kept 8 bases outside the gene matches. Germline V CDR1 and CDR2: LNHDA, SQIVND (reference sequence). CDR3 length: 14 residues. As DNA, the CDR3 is TGTGCCAGTAGTCCGGGACAGGCCTTGAATACGCAGTATTTT. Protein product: CASSPGQALNTQYF.